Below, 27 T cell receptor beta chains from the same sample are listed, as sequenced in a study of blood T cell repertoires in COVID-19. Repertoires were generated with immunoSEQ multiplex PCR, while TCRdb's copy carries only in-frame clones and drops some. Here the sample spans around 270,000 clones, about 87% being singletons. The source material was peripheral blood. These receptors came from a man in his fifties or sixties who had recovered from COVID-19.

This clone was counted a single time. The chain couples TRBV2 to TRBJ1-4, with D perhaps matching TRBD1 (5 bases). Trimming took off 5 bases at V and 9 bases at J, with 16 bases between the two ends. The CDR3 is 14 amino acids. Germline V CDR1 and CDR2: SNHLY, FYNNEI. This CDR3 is CASSLRDSIKKLFF. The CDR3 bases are TGTGCCAGCAGTCTCCGGGACTCTATTAAAAAACTGTTTTTT.

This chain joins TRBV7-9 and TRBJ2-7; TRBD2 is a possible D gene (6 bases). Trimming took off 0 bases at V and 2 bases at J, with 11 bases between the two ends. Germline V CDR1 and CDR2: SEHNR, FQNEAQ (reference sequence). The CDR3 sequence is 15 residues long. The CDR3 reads CASSLALGGTYEQYF. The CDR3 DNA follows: TGTGCCAGCAGCTTAGCTTTGGGGGGAACCTACGAGCAGTACTTC.

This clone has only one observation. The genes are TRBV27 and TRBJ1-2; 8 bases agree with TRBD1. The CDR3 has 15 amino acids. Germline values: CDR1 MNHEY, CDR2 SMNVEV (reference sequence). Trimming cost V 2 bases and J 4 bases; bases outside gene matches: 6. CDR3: CASSLGAGGGYGYTF. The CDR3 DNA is TGTGCCAGCAGTTTAGGAGCAGGGGGCGGCTATGGCTACACCTTC.

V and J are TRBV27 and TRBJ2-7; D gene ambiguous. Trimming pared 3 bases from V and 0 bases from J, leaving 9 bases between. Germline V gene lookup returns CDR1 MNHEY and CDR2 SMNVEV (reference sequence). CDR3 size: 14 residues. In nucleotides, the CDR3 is TGTGCCAGCAGTTTTTCCCCAGGCTCCTACGAGCAGTACTTC. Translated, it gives CASSFSPGSYEQYF.

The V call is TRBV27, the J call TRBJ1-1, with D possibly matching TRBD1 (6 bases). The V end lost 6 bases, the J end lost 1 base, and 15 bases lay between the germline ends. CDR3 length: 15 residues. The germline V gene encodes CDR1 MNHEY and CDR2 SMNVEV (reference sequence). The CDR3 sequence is CASRDRNSANTEAFF. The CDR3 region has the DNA TGTGCCAGCAGGGACAGAAATTCCGCGAACACTGAAGCTTTCTTT.

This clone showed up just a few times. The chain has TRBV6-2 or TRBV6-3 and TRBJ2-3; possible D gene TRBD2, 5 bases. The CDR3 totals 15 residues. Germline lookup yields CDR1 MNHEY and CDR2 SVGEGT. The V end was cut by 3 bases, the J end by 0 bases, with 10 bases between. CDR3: CASSYTGTSTDTQYF. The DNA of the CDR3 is TGTGCCAGCAGTTATACGGGAACTAGCACAGATACGCAGTATTTT.

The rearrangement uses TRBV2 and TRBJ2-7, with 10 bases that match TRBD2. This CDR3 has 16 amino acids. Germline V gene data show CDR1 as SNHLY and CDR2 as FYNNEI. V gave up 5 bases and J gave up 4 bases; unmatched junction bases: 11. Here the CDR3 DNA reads TGTGCCAGCAGTTCACGGCCCGGACTAGCGGCTTACGAGCAGTACTTC. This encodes CASSSRPGLAAYEQYF.

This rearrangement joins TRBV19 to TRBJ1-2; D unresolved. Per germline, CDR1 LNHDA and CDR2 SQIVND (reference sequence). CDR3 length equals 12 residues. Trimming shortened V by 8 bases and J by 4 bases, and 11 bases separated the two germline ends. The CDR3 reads CASGRRAYGYTF. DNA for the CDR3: TGTGCCAGTGGGAGACGTGCCTATGGCTACACCTTC.

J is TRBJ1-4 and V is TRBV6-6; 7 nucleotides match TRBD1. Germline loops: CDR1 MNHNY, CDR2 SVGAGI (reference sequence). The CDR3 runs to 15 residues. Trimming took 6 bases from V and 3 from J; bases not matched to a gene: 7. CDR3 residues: CASRVPGQPNEKLFF. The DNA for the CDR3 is TGTGCCAGCAGAGTGCCGGGACAGCCTAATGAAAAACTGTTTTTT.

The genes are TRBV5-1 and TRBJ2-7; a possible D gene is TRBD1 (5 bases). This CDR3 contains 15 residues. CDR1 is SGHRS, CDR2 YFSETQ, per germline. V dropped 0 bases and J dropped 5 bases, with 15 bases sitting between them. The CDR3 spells CASSLGDSRDNEQYF. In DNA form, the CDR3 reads TGCGCCAGCAGCTTGGGAGACAGTCGAGACAACGAGCAGTACTTC.

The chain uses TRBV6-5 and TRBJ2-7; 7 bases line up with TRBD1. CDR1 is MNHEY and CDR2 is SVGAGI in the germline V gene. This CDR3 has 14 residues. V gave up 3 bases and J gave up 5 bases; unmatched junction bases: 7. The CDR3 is CASSYYRGSHEQYF. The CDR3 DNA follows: TGTGCCAGCAGTTATTACAGGGGTTCCCACGAGCAGTACTTC.

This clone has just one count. CDR3 loop: CASSPADYGYTF. In nucleotides, the CDR3 is TGTGCCAGCTCACCAGCAGACTATGGCTACACCTTC. The rearrangement uses TRBV18 and TRBJ1-2; D remains ambiguous. The V and J ends lost 2 bases and 3 bases respectively, with 4 bases between them. CDR3 length: 12 amino acids. CDR1 KGHSH and CDR2 LQKENI come from the germline V gene. The full variable domain, in which reference TRBV18 and TRBJ1-2 provide the parts outside the CDR3, is NAGVMQNPRHLVRRRGQEARLRCSPMKGHSHVYWYRQLPEEGLKFMVYLQKENIIDESGMPKERFSAEFPKEGPSILRIQQVVRGDSAAYFCASSPADYGYTFGSGTRLTVV.

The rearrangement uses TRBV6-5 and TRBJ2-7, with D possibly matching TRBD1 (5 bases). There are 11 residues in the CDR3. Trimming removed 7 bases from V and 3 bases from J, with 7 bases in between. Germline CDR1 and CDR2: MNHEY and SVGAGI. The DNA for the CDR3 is TGTGCCAGCAAGCAGGGCTACGAGCAGTACTTC. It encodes CASKQGYEQYF.

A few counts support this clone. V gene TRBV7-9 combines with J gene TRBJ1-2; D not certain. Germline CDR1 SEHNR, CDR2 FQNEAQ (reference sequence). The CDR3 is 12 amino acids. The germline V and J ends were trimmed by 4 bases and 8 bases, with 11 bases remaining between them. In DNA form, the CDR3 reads TGTGCCAGCAGCTCCCTAGATGTCGGCTACACCTTC. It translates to CASSSLDVGYTF.

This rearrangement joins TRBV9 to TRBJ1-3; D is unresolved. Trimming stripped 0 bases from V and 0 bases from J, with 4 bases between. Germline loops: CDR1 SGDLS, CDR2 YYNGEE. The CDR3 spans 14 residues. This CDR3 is CASSVASSGNTIYF. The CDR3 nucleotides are TGTGCCAGCAGCGTAGCTTCCTCTGGAAACACCATATATTTT.

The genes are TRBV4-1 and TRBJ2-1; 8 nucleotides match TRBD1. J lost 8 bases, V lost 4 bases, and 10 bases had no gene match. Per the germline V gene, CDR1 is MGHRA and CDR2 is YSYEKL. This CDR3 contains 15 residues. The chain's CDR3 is CASSPLGQGAYEQFF. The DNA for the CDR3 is TGCGCCAGCAGCCCCTTAGGGCAGGGGGCATATGAGCAGTTCTTC.

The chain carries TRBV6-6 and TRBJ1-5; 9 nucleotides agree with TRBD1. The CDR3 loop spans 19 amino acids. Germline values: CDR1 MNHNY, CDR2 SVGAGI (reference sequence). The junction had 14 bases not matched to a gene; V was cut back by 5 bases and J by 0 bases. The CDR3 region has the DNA TGTGCCAGCAGTCCCCTTGATTCCGGGACAGGGTTTAGCAATCAGCCCCAGCATTTT. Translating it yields CASSPLDSGTGFSNQPQHF.

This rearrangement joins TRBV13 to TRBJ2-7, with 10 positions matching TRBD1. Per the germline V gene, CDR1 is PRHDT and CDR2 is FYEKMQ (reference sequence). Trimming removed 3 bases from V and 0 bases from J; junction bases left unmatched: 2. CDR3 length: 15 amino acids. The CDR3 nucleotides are TGTGCCAGCAGCTTTTGGGACAGGGGCTCCTACGAGCAGTACTTC. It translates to CASSFWDRGSYEQYF.

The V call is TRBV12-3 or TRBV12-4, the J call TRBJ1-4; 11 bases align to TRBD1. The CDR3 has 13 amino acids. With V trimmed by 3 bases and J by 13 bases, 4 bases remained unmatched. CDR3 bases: TGTGCCAGCAGTTTTGGAGGGACAGGGGGACTGTTTTTT. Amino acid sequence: CASSFGGTGGLFF.

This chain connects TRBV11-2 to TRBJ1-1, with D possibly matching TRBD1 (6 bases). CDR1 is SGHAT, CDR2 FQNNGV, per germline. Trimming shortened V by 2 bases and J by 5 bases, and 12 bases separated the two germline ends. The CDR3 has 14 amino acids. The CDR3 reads CASSLNTGKTEAFF. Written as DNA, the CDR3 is TGTGCCAGCAGCTTAAACACAGGGAAGACTGAAGCTTTCTTT. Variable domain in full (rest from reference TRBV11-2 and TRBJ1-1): EAGVAQSPRYKIIEKRQSVAFWCNPISGHATLYWYQQILGQGPKLLIQFQNNGVVDDSQLPKDRFSAERLKGVDSTLKIQPAKLEDSAVYLCASSLNTGKTEAFFGQGTRLTVV.

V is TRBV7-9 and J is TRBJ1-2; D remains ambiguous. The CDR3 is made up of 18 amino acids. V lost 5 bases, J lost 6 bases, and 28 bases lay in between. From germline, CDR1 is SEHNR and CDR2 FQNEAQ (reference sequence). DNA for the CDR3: TGTGCCAGCAGCCCGCCGCGGCAGCCCGATACCCTCGGTGATGGCTACACCTTC. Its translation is CASSPPRQPDTLGDGYTF.

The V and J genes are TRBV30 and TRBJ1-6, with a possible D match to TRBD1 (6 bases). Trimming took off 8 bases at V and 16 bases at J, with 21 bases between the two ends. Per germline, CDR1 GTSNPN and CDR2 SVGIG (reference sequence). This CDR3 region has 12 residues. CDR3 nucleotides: TGTGCCGGTGGAGGGGGGGGCGCGACGCTCCACTTT. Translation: CAGGGGGATLHF.

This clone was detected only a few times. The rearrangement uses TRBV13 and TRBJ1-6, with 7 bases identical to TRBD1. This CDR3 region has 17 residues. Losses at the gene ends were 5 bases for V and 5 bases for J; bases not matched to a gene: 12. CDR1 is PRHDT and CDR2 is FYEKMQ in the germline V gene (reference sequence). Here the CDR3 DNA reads TGTGCCAGCAGCGCAAAAATGACAGGGTGGGATAATTCACCCCTCCACTTT. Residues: CASSAKMTGWDNSPLHF.

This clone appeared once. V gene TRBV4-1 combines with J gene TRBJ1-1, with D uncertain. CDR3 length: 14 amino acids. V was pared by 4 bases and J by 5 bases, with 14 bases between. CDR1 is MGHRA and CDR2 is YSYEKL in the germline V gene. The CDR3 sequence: CASSLRGQTTEAFF. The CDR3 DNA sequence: TGCGCCAGCAGCCTAAGAGGGCAGACAACTGAAGCTTTCTTT.

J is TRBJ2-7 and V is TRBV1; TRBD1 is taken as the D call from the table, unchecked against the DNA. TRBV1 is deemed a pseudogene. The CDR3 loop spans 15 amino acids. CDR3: CTSSTHRGHRNEQYF. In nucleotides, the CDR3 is TGCACCAGCAGCACACACAGGGGGCATCGGAACGAGCAGTACTTC.

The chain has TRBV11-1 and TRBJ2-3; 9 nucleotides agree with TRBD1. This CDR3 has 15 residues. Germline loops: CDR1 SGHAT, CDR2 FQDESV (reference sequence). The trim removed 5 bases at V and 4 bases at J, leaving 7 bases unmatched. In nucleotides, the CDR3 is TGTGCCAGCAGCGTAGGACAGGGGACGGCAGATACGCAGTATTTT. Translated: CASSVGQGTADTQYF.

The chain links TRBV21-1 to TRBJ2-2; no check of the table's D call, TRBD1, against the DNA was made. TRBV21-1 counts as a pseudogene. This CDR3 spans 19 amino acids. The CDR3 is CASSKEEPLDRENTGELFF. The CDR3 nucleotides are TGTGCCAGCAGCAAAGAGGAGCCTCTGGACAGGGAGAACACCGGGGAGCTGTTTTTT.